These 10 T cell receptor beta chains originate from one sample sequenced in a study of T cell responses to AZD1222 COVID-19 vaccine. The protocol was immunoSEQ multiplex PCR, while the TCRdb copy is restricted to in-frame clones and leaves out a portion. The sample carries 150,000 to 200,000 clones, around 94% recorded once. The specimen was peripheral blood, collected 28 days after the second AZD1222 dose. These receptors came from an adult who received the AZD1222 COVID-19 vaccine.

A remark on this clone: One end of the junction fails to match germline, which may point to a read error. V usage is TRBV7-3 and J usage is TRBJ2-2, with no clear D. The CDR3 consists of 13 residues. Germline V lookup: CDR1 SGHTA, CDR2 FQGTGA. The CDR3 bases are TGTGCCAGCACCTTAATGAACACCGGGGAGCTGTTTTTT. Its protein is CASTLMNTGELFF.

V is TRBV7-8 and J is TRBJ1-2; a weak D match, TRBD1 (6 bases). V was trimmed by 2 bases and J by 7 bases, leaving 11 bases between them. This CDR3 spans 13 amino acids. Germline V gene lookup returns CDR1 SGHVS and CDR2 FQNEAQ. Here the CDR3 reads CASSLRGESGYTF. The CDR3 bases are TGTGCCAGCAGCTTAAGGGGGGAAAGTGGCTACACCTTC.

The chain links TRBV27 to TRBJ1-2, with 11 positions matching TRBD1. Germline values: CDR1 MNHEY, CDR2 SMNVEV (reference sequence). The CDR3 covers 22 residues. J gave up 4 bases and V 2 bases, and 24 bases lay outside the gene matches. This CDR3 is CASSLEVGTGGFRVRRGYGYTF. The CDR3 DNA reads TGTGCCAGCAGTTTAGAAGTAGGGACAGGGGGATTTAGGGTCCGTCGGGGCTATGGCTACACCTTC.

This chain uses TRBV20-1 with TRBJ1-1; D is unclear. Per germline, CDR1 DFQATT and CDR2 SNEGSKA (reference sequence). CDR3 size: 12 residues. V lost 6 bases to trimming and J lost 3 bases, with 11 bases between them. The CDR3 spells CSASRTYTEAFF. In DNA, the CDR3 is TGCAGTGCCAGTCGGACCTACACTGAAGCTTTCTTT.

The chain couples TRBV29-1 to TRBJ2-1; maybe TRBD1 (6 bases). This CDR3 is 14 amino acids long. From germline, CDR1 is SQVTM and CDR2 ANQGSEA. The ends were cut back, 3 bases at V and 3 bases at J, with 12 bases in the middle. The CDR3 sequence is CSVEGAYGYNEQFF. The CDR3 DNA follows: TGCAGCGTTGAGGGGGCCTACGGCTACAATGAGCAGTTCTTC.

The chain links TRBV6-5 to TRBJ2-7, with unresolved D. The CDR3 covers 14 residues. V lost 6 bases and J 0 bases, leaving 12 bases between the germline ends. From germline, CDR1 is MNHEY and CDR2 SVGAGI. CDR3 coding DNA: TGTGCCAGCAGGACTTCGACATACTCCTACGAGCAGTACTTC. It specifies CASRTSTYSYEQYF.

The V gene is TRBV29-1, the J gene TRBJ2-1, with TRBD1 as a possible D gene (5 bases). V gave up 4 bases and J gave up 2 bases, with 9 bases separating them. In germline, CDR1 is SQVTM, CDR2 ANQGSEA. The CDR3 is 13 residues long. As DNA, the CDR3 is TGCAGCGTTGGAGAGACAGCCTACAATGAGCAGTTCTTC. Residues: CSVGETAYNEQFF.

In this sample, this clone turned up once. CDR3 nucleotides: TGTGCCAGCAGCTTAGACAGGGGGGGTGATACGCAGTATTTT. Its protein product is CASSLDRGGDTQYF. The gene calls are TRBV7-9 and TRBJ2-3; D is possibly TRBD1 (8 bases). The CDR3 has 14 amino acids. Germline CDR1 reads SEHNR; CDR2 reads FQNEAQ (reference sequence). Trimming left V 1 base short and J 6 bases short, with 11 bases between.

The CDR3 loop reads CASSPDSLNTEAFF. The DNA for the CDR3 is TGTGCCAGCTCACCGGACAGTCTGAACACTGAAGCTTTCTTT. The chain links TRBV18 to TRBJ1-1; D might be TRBD1 (6 bases). Germline loops: CDR1 KGHSH, CDR2 LQKENI. The germline V and J ends were trimmed by 3 bases and 0 bases, with 8 bases remaining between them. The CDR3 length is 14 residues.

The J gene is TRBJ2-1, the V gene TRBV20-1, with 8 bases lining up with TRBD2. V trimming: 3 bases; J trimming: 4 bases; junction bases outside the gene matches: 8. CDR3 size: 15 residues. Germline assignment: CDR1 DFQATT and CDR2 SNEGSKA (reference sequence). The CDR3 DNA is TGCAGTGCTAGTCGGTTACTAGCGGATTACAATGAGCAGTTCTTC. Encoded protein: CSASRLLADYNEQFF.